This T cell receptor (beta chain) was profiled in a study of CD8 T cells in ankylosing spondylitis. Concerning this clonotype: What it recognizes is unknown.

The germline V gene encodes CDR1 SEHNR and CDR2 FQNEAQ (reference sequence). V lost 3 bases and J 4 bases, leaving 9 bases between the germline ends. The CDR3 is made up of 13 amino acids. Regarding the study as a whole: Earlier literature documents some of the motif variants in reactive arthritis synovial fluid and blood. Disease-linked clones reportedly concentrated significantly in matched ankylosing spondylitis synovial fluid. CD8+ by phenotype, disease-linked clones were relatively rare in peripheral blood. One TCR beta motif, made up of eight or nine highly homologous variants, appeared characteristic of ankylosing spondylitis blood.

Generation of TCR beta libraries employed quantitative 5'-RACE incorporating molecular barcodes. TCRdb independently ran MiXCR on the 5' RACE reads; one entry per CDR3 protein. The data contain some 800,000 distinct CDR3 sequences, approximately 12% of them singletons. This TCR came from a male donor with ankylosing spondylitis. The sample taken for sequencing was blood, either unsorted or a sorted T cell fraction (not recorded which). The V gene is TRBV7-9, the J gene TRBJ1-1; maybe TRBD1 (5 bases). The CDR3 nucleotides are TGTGCCAGCAGCTTTTCAGGGCCCACTGAAGCTTTCTTT. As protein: CASSFSGPTEAFF.